This T cell receptor beta chain was sequenced for a study of cytomegalovirus exposure and HLA in healthy donors. In the study overall: A prior analysis found about 110 million unique TCR beta sequences from 170 million or so T cells. General study results and limits: 164 TCR beta chains were listed as cytomegalovirus-associated. A later analysis by the authors found several of the most significant clusters apparently linked to common viral pathogens.

This PCR relied on a set of 60 Vbeta primers and 13 Jbeta primers. This table comes from immunoSEQ multiplex PCR, and its TCRdb copy is limited to in-frame clones, with some not included. The repertoire holds 110,000 to 150,000 clones, with approximately 80% as singletons. The CDR3 totals 14 residues. Germline CDR1 SGHRS, CDR2 YFSETQ. V shed 9 bases and J shed 0 bases, with 13 bases lying between them. To note about this clone: Antigen specificity is unknown.

Sequencing was done on a sample of PBMCs. This chain connects TRBV5-1 to TRBJ2-1, with TRBD2 as a possible D gene (5 bases). The clonotype was recovered from a woman between 18 and 30 years old in good health and CMV-seropositive. Here the CDR3 reads CATKPEGSYNEQFF. The CDR3 DNA reads as TGCGCCACCAAGCCCGAGGGCTCCTACAATGAGCAGTTCTTC.